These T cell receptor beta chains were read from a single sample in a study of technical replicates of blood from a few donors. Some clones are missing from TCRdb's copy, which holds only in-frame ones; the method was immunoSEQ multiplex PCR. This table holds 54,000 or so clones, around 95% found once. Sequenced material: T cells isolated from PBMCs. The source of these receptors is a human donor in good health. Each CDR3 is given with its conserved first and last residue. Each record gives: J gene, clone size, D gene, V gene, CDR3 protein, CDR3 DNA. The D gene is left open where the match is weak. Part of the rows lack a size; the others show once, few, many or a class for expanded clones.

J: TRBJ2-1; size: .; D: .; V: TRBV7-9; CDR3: CASSSPIPAETYNEQFF; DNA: TGTGCCAGCAGCTCTCCTATCCCAGCGGAGACTTACAATGAGCAGTTCTTC
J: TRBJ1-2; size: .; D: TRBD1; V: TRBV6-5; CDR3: CASRPPGGTGYTF; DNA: TGTGCCAGCAGGCCCCCAGGGGGGACAGGCTACACCTTC
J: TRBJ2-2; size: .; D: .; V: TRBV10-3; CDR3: CAIRLPLNTGELFF; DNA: TGTGCCATCCGACTACCCTTGAACACCGGGGAGCTGTTTTTT
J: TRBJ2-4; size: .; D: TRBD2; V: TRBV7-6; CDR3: CASSQWGVGGGRAKNIQYF; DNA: TGTGCCAGCAGCCAGTGGGGAGTCGGCGGGGGGAGAGCCAAAAACATTCAGTACTTC
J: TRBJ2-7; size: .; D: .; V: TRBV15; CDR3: CATSRDFGVHEQYF; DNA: TGTGCCACCAGCAGAGATTTCGGGGTGCACGAGCAGTACTTC
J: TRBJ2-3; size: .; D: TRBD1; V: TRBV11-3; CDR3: CASSRGQGPTDTQYF; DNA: TGTGCCAGCAGCCGCGGACAGGGGCCCACAGATACGCAGTATTTT
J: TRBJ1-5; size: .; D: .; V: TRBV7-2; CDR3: CASSLLGGQQPQHF; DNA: TGTGCCAGCAGCTTACTAGGGGGACAACAGCCCCAGCATTTT
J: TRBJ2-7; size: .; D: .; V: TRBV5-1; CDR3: CASSLGLGIYEQYF; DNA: TGCGCCAGCAGCTTGGGACTAGGGATCTACGAGCAGTACTTC
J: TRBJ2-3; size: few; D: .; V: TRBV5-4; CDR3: CASSKTGDYRVTDTDTQYF; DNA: TGTGCCAGCAGCAAGACGGGGGACTACAGGGTTACGGACACAGATACGCAGTATTTT
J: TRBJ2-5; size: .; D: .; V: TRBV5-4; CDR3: CASSLDGGNQETQYF; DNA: TGTGCCAGCAGCTTGGATGGCGGAAACCAAGAGACCCAGTACTTC
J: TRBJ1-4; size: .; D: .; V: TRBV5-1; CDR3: CASSERSATNEKLFF; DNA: TGCGCCAGCAGCGAGCGGAGTGCAACTAATGAAAAACTGTTTTTT
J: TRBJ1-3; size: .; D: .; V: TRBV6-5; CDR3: CASRPTGSGNTIYF; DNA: TGTGCCAGCAGGCCCACAGGCTCTGGAAACACCATATATTTT
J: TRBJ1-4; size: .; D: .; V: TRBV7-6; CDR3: CASSLTGDEKLFF; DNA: TGTGCCAGCAGCTTAACGGGTGATGAAAAACTGTTTTTT
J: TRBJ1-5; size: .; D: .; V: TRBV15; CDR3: CATSSPKPDSLGSNQPQHF; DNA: TGTGCCACCAGCAGTCCAAAACCGGACAGTCTGGGAAGCAATCAGCCCCAGCATTTT
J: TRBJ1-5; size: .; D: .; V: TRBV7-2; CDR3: CASSLGGGLNQPQHF; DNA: TGTGCCAGCAGCTTAGGGGGGGGCTTGAATCAGCCCCAGCATTTT
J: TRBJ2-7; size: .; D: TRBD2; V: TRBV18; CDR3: CASSPPASGGIGEQYF; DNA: TGTGCCAGCTCACCACCGGCTAGCGGGGGGATAGGCGAGCAGTACTTC
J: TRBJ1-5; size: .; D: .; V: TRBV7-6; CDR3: CASSLGSQSNQPQHF; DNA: TGTGCCAGCAGCTTAGGTTCCCAGAGCAATCAGCCCCAGCATTTT
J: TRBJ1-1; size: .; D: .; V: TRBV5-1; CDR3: CASSLNPGETEAFF; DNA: TGCGCCAGCAGCCTGAACCCAGGGGAGACTGAAGCTTTCTTT
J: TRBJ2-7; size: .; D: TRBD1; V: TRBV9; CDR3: CASSVGQGVSYEQYF; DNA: TGTGCCAGCAGCGTAGGCCAGGGGGTGTCCTACGAGCAGTACTTC
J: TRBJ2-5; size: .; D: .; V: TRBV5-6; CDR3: CASSLIGEQETQYF; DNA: TGTGCCAGCAGCTTGATCGGGGAACAAGAGACCCAGTACTTC
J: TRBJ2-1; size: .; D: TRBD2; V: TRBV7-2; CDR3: CASSRGGYNEQFF; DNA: TGTGCCAGCAGCCGGGGGGGTTACAATGAGCAGTTCTTC
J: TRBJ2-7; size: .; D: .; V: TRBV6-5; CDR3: CASSTGILSYEQYF; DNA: TGTGCCAGCAGCACCGGGATTCTCTCCTACGAGCAGTACTTC
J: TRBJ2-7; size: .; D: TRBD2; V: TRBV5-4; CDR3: CASRIAGEVLEQYF; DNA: TGTGCCAGCAGGATAGCGGGAGAGGTTCTCGAGCAGTACTTC
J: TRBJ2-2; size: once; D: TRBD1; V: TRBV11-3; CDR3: CASSSYRGDTGELFF; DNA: TGTGCCAGCAGCTCTTACAGGGGGGACACCGGGGAGCTGTTTTTT
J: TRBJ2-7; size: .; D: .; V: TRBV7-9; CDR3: CASSRRGQGSYEQYF; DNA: TGTGCCAGCAGCCGGCGGGGTCAGGGCTCCTACGAGCAGTACTTC
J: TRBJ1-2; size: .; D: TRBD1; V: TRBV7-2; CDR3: CASSFPGTGYGYTF; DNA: TGTGCCAGCAGCTTTCCCGGGACAGGTTATGGCTACACCTTC
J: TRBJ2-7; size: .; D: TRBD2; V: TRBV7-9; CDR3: CASSPVSTSVYEQYF; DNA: TGTGCCAGCAGCCCCGTATCGACTAGCGTCTACGAGCAGTACTTC
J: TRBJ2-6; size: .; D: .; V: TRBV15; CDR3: CATSPRTGSVLTF; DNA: TGTGCCACCAGCCCGAGAACAGGTTCCGTCCTGACTTTC
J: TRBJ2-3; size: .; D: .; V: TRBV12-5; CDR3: CASGLVLTGVSDTQYF; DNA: TGTGCTAGTGGTTTGGTACTGACGGGGGTATCTGATACGCAGTATTTT
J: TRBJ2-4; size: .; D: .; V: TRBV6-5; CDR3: CASQLRGENIQYF; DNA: TGTGCCAGCCAGTTAAGGGGCGAAAACATTCAGTACTTC
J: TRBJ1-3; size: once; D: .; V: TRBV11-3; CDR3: CASAPGGNTIYF; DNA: TGTGCCAGCGCACCCGGTGGAAACACCATATATTTT
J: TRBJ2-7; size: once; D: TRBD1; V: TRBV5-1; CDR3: CASSLGTGGSYEQYF; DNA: TGCGCCAGCAGCCTAGGGACAGGGGGAAGCTACGAGCAGTACTTC
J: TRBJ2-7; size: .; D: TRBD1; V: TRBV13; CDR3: CASSFRLGGQGFYEQYF; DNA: TGTGCCAGCAGCTTCCGCTTGGGGGGACAGGGGTTCTACGAGCAGTACTTC
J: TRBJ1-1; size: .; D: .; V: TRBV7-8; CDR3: CASSPGVGTEAFF; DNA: TGTGCCAGCAGCCCAGGGGTTGGCACTGAAGCTTTCTTT
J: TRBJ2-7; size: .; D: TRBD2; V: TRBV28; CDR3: CASSFPLTSGAYEQYF; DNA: TGTGCCAGCAGCTTTCCCCTGACTAGCGGAGCCTACGAGCAGTACTTC
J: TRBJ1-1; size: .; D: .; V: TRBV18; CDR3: CASSPGPTEAFF; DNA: TGTGCCAGCTCACCAGGGCCCACTGAAGCTTTCTTT
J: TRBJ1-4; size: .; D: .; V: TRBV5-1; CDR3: CASSYPEASNEKLFF; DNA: TGCGCCAGCTCCTACCCGGAGGCCTCTAATGAAAAACTGTTTTTT
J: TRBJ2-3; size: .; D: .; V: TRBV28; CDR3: CASSLAEQSTDTQYF; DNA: TGTGCCAGCAGTTTAGCGGAGCAAAGCACAGATACGCAGTATTTT
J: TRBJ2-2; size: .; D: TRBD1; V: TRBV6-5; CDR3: CASSYGQGAGGELFF; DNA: TGTGCCAGCAGTTACGGACAGGGGGCCGGCGGGGAGCTGTTTTTT
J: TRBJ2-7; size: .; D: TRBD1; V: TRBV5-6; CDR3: CASSYGQGRIYEQYF; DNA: TGTGCCAGCAGCTACGGACAGGGAAGGATCTACGAGCAGTACTTC
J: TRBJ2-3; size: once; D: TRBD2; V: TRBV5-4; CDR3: CASSTTSGRADTQYF; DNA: TGTGCCAGCAGCACAACTAGCGGGAGAGCAGATACGCAGTATTTT
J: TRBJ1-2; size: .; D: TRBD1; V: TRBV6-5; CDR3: CASRNRGGYTF; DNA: TGTGCCAGCAGGAACAGGGGAGGCTACACCTTC
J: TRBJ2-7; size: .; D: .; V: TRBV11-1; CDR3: CASSVSSGQFRYEQYF; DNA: TGTGCCAGCAGCGTGTCGTCGGGACAATTCCGCTACGAGCAGTACTTC
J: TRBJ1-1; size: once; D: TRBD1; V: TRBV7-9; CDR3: CASSLDHRGTEAFF; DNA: TGTGCCAGCAGCTTAGATCACAGGGGCACTGAAGCTTTCTTT
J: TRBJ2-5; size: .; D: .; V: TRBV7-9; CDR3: CASSRREGVETQYF; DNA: TGTGCCAGCAGCCGGAGGGAAGGGGTAGAGACCCAGTACTTC
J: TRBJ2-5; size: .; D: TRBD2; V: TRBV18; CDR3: CASSPPGLAVETQYF; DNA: TGTGCCAGCTCGCCTCCGGGACTAGCGGTAGAGACCCAGTACTTC
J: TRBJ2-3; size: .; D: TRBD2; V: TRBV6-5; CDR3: CASSSFGGAGADTQYF; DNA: TGTGCCAGCAGTTCCTTCGGGGGGGCCGGCGCAGATACGCAGTATTTT
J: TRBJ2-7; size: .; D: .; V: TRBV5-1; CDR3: CASSLEGGVSYEQYF; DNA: TGCGCCAGCAGCTTGGAAGGGGGGGTTTCGTACGAGCAGTACTTC
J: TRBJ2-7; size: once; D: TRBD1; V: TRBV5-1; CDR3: CASSRSTTGVNEQYF; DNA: TGCGCCAGCAGCCGGTCAACGACAGGGGTGAACGAGCAGTACTTC
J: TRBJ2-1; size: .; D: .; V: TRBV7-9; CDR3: CAGGLASPYEQFF; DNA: TGTGCCGGTGGGCTAGCTTCCCCCTATGAGCAGTTCTTC
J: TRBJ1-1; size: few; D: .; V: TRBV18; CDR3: CASSPPGAGTEAFF; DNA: TGTGCCAGCTCACCACCGGGGGCTGGGACTGAAGCTTTCTTT
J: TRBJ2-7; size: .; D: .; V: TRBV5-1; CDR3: CASSLSSGSSYEQYF; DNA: TGCGCCAGCAGCTTGTCGTCTGGGAGCTCCTACGAGCAGTACTTC
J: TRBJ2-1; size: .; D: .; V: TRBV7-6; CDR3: CASSSDWLSYNEQFF; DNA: TGTGCCAGCAGCTCTGACTGGTTATCCTACAATGAGCAGTTCTTC